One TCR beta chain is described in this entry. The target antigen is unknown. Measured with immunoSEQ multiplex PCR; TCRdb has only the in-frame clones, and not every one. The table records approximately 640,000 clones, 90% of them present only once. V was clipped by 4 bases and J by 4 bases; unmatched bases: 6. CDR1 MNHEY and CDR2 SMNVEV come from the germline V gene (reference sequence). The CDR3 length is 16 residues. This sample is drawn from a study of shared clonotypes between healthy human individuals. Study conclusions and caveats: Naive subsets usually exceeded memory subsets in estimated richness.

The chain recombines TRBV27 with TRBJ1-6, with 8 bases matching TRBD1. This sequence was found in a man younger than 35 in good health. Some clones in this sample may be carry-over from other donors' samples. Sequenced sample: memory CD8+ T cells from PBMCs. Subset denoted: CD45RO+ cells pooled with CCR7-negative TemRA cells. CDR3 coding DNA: TGTGCCAGCAGTTGGACAGGGAGTGGGTATAATTCACCCCTCCACTTT. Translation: CASSWTGSGYNSPLHF.